Each of the 6 T cell receptor beta chains below was sequenced from the same sample in a study of OX40 agonist ivuxolimab in advanced cancers. Profiled with immunoSEQ multiplex PCR; TCRdb holds only in-frame clones, not every one. Of 70,000 or so clones listed, about 90% are singletons. Here the sequenced sample was CD4+ or CD8+ T cells sorted from blood, taken in a trial of the OX40 agonist ivuxolimab. Receptors were obtained from an adult with an advanced solid tumor such as melanoma, head and neck, liver or kidney cancer.

The CDR3 protein is CASSTSGSFDEQFF. The CDR3 coding sequence is TGTGCCAGTAGTACTAGCGGGAGTTTCGATGAGCAGTTCTTC. This rearrangement joins TRBV19 to TRBJ2-1; 10 bases agree with TRBD2. V lost 4 bases and J lost 8; bases outside the gene matches: 5. CDR3 length equals 14 residues. The germline V gene encodes CDR1 LNHDA and CDR2 SQIVND (reference sequence). The full variable domain, with the rest looked up from reference TRBV19 and TRBJ2-1, is DGGITQSPKYLFRKEGQNVTLSCEQNLNHDAMYWYRQDPGQGLRLIYYSQIVNDFQKGDIAEGYSVSREKKESFPLTVTSAQKNPTAFYLCASSTSGSFDEQFFGPGTRLTVL.

This clone came up once. The chain uses TRBV4-2 and TRBJ1-6; weak D call: TRBD1 (5 bases). Trimming shortened V by 5 bases and J by 11 bases, and 13 bases separated the two germline ends. CDR3 length: 13 residues. Germline-derived CDR1 and CDR2 are LGHNA and YNFKEQ. In DNA form, the CDR3 reads TGTGCCAGCAGCTCGGGGGTGCAGCCACCCCTCCACTTT. The encoded protein is CASSSGVQPPLHF.

The gene calls are TRBV30 and TRBJ2-5; D may be TRBD2 (5 bases). The V and J ends lost 1 base and 7 bases respectively, with 10 bases between them. Germline V lookup: CDR1 GTSNPN, CDR2 SVGIG (reference sequence). This CDR3 is 12 amino acids long. The CDR3 is CAWSDLEGTQYF. CDR3 sequence (DNA): TGTGCCTGGAGTGACCTCGAGGGGACCCAGTACTTC. The full variable domain, rest sourced from reference TRBV30 and TRBJ2-5, is SQTIHQWPATLVQPVGSPLSLECTVEGTSNPNLYWYRQAAGRGLQLLFYSVGIGQISSEVPQNLSASRPQDRQFILSSKKLLLSDSGFYLCAWSDLEGTQYFGPGTRLLVL.

The chain is built from TRBV30 and TRBJ1-1; TRBD1 matches 7 bases. This CDR3 spans 15 amino acids. Germline V gene lookup returns CDR1 GTSNPN and CDR2 SVGIG (reference sequence). J gave up 3 bases and V 4 bases, and 11 bases lay outside the gene matches. The CDR3 DNA is TGTGCCTGGACAGCGCCCACAGGGGCAGACACTGAAGCTTTCTTT. It yields the protein CAWTAPTGADTEAFF.

The chain employs TRBV7-3 and TRBJ1-1; D possibly corresponds to TRBD1 (5 bases). CDR1 and CDR2 (germline): SGHTA, FQGTGA. The CDR3 loop spans 15 amino acids. V was clipped by 6 bases and J by 2 bases, with 16 bases between them. The CDR3 is CASRETGTANTEAFF. The CDR3 DNA follows: TGTGCCAGCAGGGAAACCGGGACGGCCAACACTGAAGCTTTCTTT.

The chain has TRBV9 and TRBJ2-2; D ambiguous. Between the trimmed V and J ends, which lost 0 bases and 3 bases, there was a span of 9 bases. Germline CDR1 and CDR2: SGDLS and YYNGEE. The CDR3 runs to 15 residues. CDR3 nucleotide sequence: TGTGCCAGCAGCGTAGGGGCGCTTGACACCGGGGAGCTGTTTTTT. This codes for CASSVGALDTGELFF.